This TCR beta chain came from a study of blood T cell repertoires in COVID-19. Assay: immunoSEQ multiplex PCR; the TCRdb copy retains only in-frame clones and omits some. The sample yields roughly 220,000 clones, just over 85% seen once. V gave up 3 bases and J gave up 4 bases, with 21 bases separating them. CDR3 length equals 18 residues. CDR1 is SGHDN and CDR2 is FVKESK in the germline V gene. The source material was peripheral blood. The chain uses TRBV14 and TRBJ2-2; D is possibly TRBD2 (6 bases). The sequence came from an elderly man with acute or convalescent COVID-19. The CDR3 protein is CASSHLRAGTLTTGELFF. CDR3 coding DNA: TGTGCCAGCAGCCATTTACGAGCCGGGACTCTTACCACCGGGGAGCTGTTTTTT.